This TCR beta chain appears in the sequencing data of a study of blood T cell repertoires in COVID-19. Authors' data handling: Amplification with reference gene primers provided the estimates of nucleated cell counts. Profiling relied on immunoSEQ multiplex PCR, and the TCRdb table lists in-frame clones only, not all of them. V and J calls and clone size come straight from that table; D and trimming were deduced from the DNA. This sample has about 36,000 clones; roughly 78% occur once, and the top ten carry 33%. V lost 7 bases and J lost 8; bases outside the gene matches: 8. This CDR3 spans 14 amino acids. Looked up from germline, CDR1 is SQVTM and CDR2 is ANQGSEA.

What was sequenced was peripheral blood. The clonotype comes from a man aged 60-69 years with acute or convalescent COVID-19. The rearrangement joins TRBV29-1 to TRBJ2-1, with 13 bases lining up with TRBD2. The CDR3: CSAVGLAGEYEQFF. DNA for the CDR3: TGCAGCGCCGTCGGACTAGCGGGAGAGTATGAGCAGTTCTTC.